This T cell receptor beta chain was documented in a study of graft-versus-host responses after intestinal transplantation. Study in general: Transplantation in recipients was multivisceral, liver-intestinal, or isolated intestinal. Anti-thymocyte globulin induction, then tacrolimus and steroids for about 3 years, went to all recipients.

The table came from immunoSEQ multiplex PCR; TCRdb's copy has only in-frame clones and leaves some out. The sample gives 120,000 or so clones, roughly 95% of which show up once; 0.45% to 0.65% is in the top ten. V was cut by 6 bases and J by 1 base, with 7 bases left in between. The germline CDR1 and CDR2 sequences are LNHDA and SQIVND (reference sequence). The CDR3 length is 13 residues. Remarks on this clone: Its antigen remains unidentified.

Study observations and caveats: Some GvH clones were seen earlier in gut or blood, suggesting intestinal origin.

The sequence was collected from a human donor who received an intestinal transplant. This sample comprised unstimulated CD8+ T cells sorted from spleen or lymph node cells, obtained before intestinal transplant. This chain connects TRBV19 to TRBJ2-1; TRBD2 is a possible D gene (6 bases). CDR3 in amino acids: CASSGTSYNEQFF. CDR3 nucleotides: TGTGCCAGTAGCGGGACTTCCTACAATGAGCAGTTCTTC.